The present T cell receptor (beta chain) was sequenced within a study of cytomegalovirus exposure and HLA in healthy donors. The wider study: In an earlier analysis, 95 million to 140 million unique TCR beta sequences were found from 150 million to 200 million T cells. Among 398 genotyped donors, 65% to 90% fell in the Caucasian-associated ancestry cluster.

The CDR3 is 13 amino acids. V lost 0 bases to trimming and J lost 6 bases, with 7 bases between them. CDR1 is MNHNS and CDR2 is SASEGT in the germline V gene. The PCR employed 60 Vbeta primers together with 13 Jbeta primers. Clones were read by immunoSEQ multiplex PCR, and TCRdb kept only the in-frame ones, dropping some. The sample records approximately 270,000 clones, 75% to 85% being singletons. As regards this clone: Its antigen remains unidentified.

Study-level findings and limits: The study recorded more than 150 TCR beta chains that were cytomegalovirus-associated.

This chain links TRBV6-1 with TRBJ2-3; maybe TRBD2 (5 bases). The sample comprised PBMCs. The source of this sequence is a girl aged 2 to 9 in good health and CMV-seronegative. The CDR3 nucleotides read TGTGCCAGCAGTGAAGCGCCGGGGGATACGCAGTATTTT. It encodes CASSEAPGDTQYF.